This T cell receptor beta chain was observed in a study of shared clonotypes between healthy human individuals. Study-wide results and caveats: All-four-donor shared clonotypes had higher generation probabilities than non-shared clonotypes did.

The V gene end was trimmed by 4 bases and the J gene end by 2 bases; junction bases not matched to a gene: 3. Per the germline V gene, CDR1 is MDHEN and CDR2 is SYDVKM. This CDR3 contains 14 residues. Sequenced by immunoSEQ multiplex PCR; TCRdb stores in-frame clones only, minus some. In the table there are fewer than 850,000 clones, 55% to 75% of which are singletons. With regard to this clone: Its antigen is not identified.

Material for sequencing was memory CD4+ T cells sorted from blood. As for subset: CD45RA-negative fraction. The receptor's source is a woman aged 25 to 39 in good health. The rearrangement links TRBV28 to TRBJ1-2; TRBD1 agrees at 8 bases. CDR3 sequence (DNA): TGTGCCAGCAGTTCATACAGGGGGAACTATGGCTACACCTTC. As protein: CASSSYRGNYGYTF.